There are many counts of the clone carrying this TCR beta chain. Its cognate antigen is unknown. Germline V gene data show CDR1 as MNHNS and CDR2 as SASEGT. V lost 6 bases to trimming and J lost 3 bases; unmatched junction nucleotides: 10. The CDR3 extends over 16 amino acids. This specimen comes from a study of T cell repertoires in cytomegalovirus infection. Across the study: Public TCR beta signatures were indicative of both CMV infection and a matching HLA type.

MiXCR was run by TCRdb on the reads, yielding one entry per CDR3 protein. Of over 450,000 distinct CDR3 sequences listed, around 10% are singletons. General observations from the study: What dominated the ex vivo response were HLA-C-restricted CMV-specific TCR beta clonotypes. The cumulative frequency of public TCR beta families distinguished individuals who carried CMV together with the relevant HLA.

Sequences were obtained from PBMCs. The chain couples TRBV6-1 to TRBJ2-2; 7 nucleotides align to TRBD2. This TCR was sampled from a human donor in good health (CMV status not recorded). Some clones in this sample may be carry-over from other donors' samples. As DNA, the CDR3 is TGTGCCAGCAGATACGGGGCGGGAGTCGACACCGGGGAGCTGTTTTTT. Translation: CASRYGAGVDTGELFF.